This entry features one T cell receptor beta chain sequence. This record belongs to a study of blood T cell repertoires in COVID-19. About the research overall: Donors in the United States, Italy and Spain gave samples during acute or convalescent COVID-19. The cDNA or gDNA used as material had been derived from T cells, B-cell-depleted T cells, or PBMCs.

Per the original data handling: From reference gene primer amplification, estimates of nucleated cell counts were derived. Libraries were prepared by immunoSEQ multiplex PCR; TCRdb keeps only in-frame clonotypes and omits some of them. The D gene and trimming were derived from the DNA, and the V and J assignments and clone size from that table. There are about 200,000 clones in the sample; over 70% occur only once, and about 8% lies in the top ten. The clonotype comes from a woman at least 80 years old with acute or convalescent COVID-19. What was sequenced was peripheral blood.

The DNA for the CDR3 is TGTGCCAGCAGCTTTCGAGGGGGGGCTGAAGCTTTCTTT. Protein sequence: CASSFRGGAEAFF. J is TRBJ1-1 and V is TRBV5-8; tentatively, D is TRBD1 (6 bases). This CDR3 has 13 residues. With 2 bases removed from V and 6 bases from J, the gap between germline ends came to 11 bases. The V gene's germline CDR1 is SGHTS and CDR2 YDEGEE.